Presented here are 14 T cell receptor beta chains from one specimen sequenced in a study of beta chain features in type 1 diabetes. Regarding the study as a whole: Moderately but significantly shorter TCRB CDR3s were found in Type 1 diabetes patients in all four CD4+ subsets.

What was sequenced were expressed TCRB transcripts, since all of the isolated RNA had been reverse transcribed. Data came from immunoSEQ multiplex PCR; TCRdb stores just in-frame clones and leaves some out. Of 300,000 to 450,000 clones listed, around 12% are singletons. No antigen has been assigned to these receptors. Material: naive CD4+ T cells from blood. The receptor source for this set is a young woman with type 1 diabetes.

This clone occurred a few times. The chain couples TRBV20-1 to TRBJ2-5, with unresolved D. Trimming removed 3 bases at V and 4 bases at J, with 6 bases between. This CDR3 contains 11 residues. Germline V gene lookup returns CDR1 DFQATT and CDR2 SNEGSKA (reference sequence). The CDR3 reads CSASLSETQYF. CDR3 sequence (DNA): TGCAGTGCTAGTTTATCAGAGACCCAGTACTTC.

This chain links TRBV4-3 with TRBJ1-3; D is possibly TRBD1 (6 bases). Trimming pared 3 bases from V and 4 bases from J, leaving 10 bases between. From germline, CDR1 is LGHNA and CDR2 YSLEER. The CDR3 is 14 residues long. In DNA, the CDR3 is TGCGCCAGCAGCCAGAGGGGGTACGGAAACACCATATATTTT. Its protein product is CASSQRGYGNTIYF.

This clone has just a few counts. The chain combines TRBV7-2 with TRBJ2-1, with 8 bases aligning to TRBD2. CDR3 length: 13 amino acids. Germline CDR1 reads SGHTA; CDR2 reads FQGNSA. V shed 3 bases, J shed 10 bases, and the junction held 5 bases outside the gene matches. CDR3 sequence (DNA): TGTGCCAGCAGCTTTCTCGGGGGGGAGGAGCAGTTCTTC. It yields the protein CASSFLGGEEQFF.

This clone was recorded a few times. This chain connects TRBV25-1 to TRBJ1-5; D is ambiguous. Per germline, CDR1 MGHDK and CDR2 SYGVNS. The CDR3 runs 12 residues. Trimming cost V 9 bases and J 5 bases, with 11 bases left between them. CDR3 loop: CARLGQYQPQHF. The CDR3 coding sequence is TGTGCCAGACTGGGCCAGTATCAGCCCCAGCATTTT.

This clone was picked up a small number of times. The V call is TRBV28, the J call TRBJ2-7, with TRBD1 matching over 10 bases. Germline CDR1 and CDR2: MDHEN and SYDVKM. The CDR3 is 17 residues long. V lost 5 bases and J lost 2; bases outside the gene matches: 12. The CDR3 spells CASSKYEGQGFTYEQYF. The CDR3 DNA follows: TGTGCCAGCAGTAAATATGAGGGACAGGGGTTTACCTACGAGCAGTACTTC.

This clone was detected a few times. The chain recombines TRBV7-9 with TRBJ2-7; 7 nucleotides align to TRBD1. This CDR3 region has 13 residues. The germline V gene has CDR1 SEHNR and CDR2 FQNEAQ (reference sequence). V was clipped by 5 bases and J by 3 bases; unmatched bases: 4. The CDR3 nucleotides are TGTGCCAGCAGCCCGGGACAGAGCTACGAGCAGTACTTC. This translates into CASSPGQSYEQYF. Full variable domain (outside the CDR3, taken from reference TRBV7-9 and TRBJ2-7): DTGVSQNPRHKITKRGQNVTFRCDPISEHNRLYWYRQTLGQGPEFLTYFQNEAQLEKSRLLSDRFSAERPKGSFSTLEIQRTEQGDSAMYLCASSPGQSYEQYFGPGTRLTVT.

The rearrangement uses TRBV30 and TRBJ2-2; unclear D gene. Germline CDR1 is GTSNPN and CDR2 is SVGIG (reference sequence). V dropped 5 bases and J dropped 4 bases, with 5 bases sitting between them. The CDR3 sequence is 11 residues long. The CDR3 region is CAWQATGELFF. DNA for the CDR3: TGTGCCTGGCAAGCCACCGGGGAGCTGTTTTTT.

The chain carries TRBV19 and TRBJ1-2, with 8 bases identical to TRBD1. V lost 7 bases, J lost 2 bases, and 12 bases stayed unmatched. Germline V CDR1 and CDR2: LNHDA, SQIVND (reference sequence). The CDR3 loop spans 16 amino acids. CDR3 protein: CASILNPGQVNYGYTF. CDR3 DNA sequence: TGTGCCAGTATCCTAAACCCGGGACAGGTGAACTATGGCTACACCTTC.

The chain uses TRBV4-3 and TRBJ1-1; D is uncertain. From germline, CDR1 is LGHNA and CDR2 YSLEER. The CDR3 has 13 amino acids. Trimming pared 0 bases from V and 8 bases from J, leaving 10 bases between. CDR3 sequence (DNA): TGCGCCAGCAGCCAAGATCGTTGGGCCGAAGCTTTCTTT. Its translation is CASSQDRWAEAFF.

This clone has more than one count but fewer than ten. The rearrangement uses TRBV15 and TRBJ2-7, with TRBD2 as a possible D gene (5 bases). The germline V gene has CDR1 LNHNV and CDR2 YYDKDF (reference sequence). The germline V and J ends were trimmed by 0 bases and 0 bases, with 15 bases remaining between them. This CDR3 region has 17 residues. CDR3 sequence (DNA): TGTGCCACCAGCAGAGATGAGGGTAAGGGCCTCTCCTACGAGCAGTACTTC. As protein: CATSRDEGKGLSYEQYF.

This clone was counted a few times. The chain recombines TRBV10-3 with TRBJ2-3, with a weak D call TRBD1 (6 bases). CDR1 and CDR2 (germline): ENHRY, SYGVKD. Deletions cut 6 bases from V and 5 bases from J, with 9 bases between. The CDR3 consists of 12 residues. The CDR3 loop reads CAISVQGDTQYF. CDR3 coding DNA: TGTGCCATCAGCGTACAGGGAGATACGCAGTATTTT.

This clone occurred a few times. The chain uses TRBV7-2 and TRBJ1-2, with TRBD1 matching over 7 bases. CDR1 and CDR2 from the germline V gene are SGHTA and FQGNSA. The CDR3 length is 14 residues. With 5 bases clipped from V and 6 bases from J, the junction kept 9 bases outside the gene matches. CDR3 bases: TGTGCCAGCAGCGGCCAGACAGGGTGGAATGGCTACACCTTC. This gives the protein CASSGQTGWNGYTF.

The rearrangement links TRBV7-2 to TRBJ1-6; 8 nucleotides align to TRBD1. Unmatched junction bases numbered 9, after V lost 5 bases and J lost 6 bases. The CDR3 contains 16 residues. CDR1 is SGHTA, CDR2 FQGNSA, per germline. The CDR3 DNA follows: TGTGCCAGCAGCCTATTTCTGGGACAGGTTAATTCACCCCTCCACTTT. It is translated as CASSLFLGQVNSPLHF.

This clone has a handful of counts. The chain combines TRBV7-9 with TRBJ2-1; 14 bases agree with TRBD2. J lost 3 bases, V lost 4 bases, and 5 bases had no gene match. The length of the CDR3 is 17 residues. CDR1 and CDR2 (germline): SEHNR, FQNEAQ (reference sequence). DNA of the CDR3: TGTGCCAGCAGCTCCCCGGGACTAGCGGGAGACTACAATGAGCAGTTCTTC. It codes for CASSSPGLAGDYNEQFF.